A single sample is the source of the 18 T cell receptor beta chains below, sequenced in a study of cytomegalovirus exposure and HLA in healthy donors. TCRdb keeps only in-frame clones here, not all; method: immunoSEQ multiplex PCR. The sample contains 45,000 to 65,000 clones, about 88% of which appear only once. The material sequenced was PBMCs. These receptors all come from a woman between 18 and 29 years old in good health and CMV-seronegative.

The V and J genes are TRBV7-9 and TRBJ2-7, with D possibly TRBD2 on 5 matching bases. V lost 3 bases, J lost 0 bases, and 9 bases lay in between. The CDR3 spans 14 residues. The V gene's germline CDR1 is SEHNR and CDR2 FQNEAQ (reference sequence). The CDR3 sequence is CASSFPEASYEQYF. CDR3 bases: TGTGCCAGCAGCTTTCCGGAGGCCTCCTACGAGCAGTACTTC.

This clone occurred once. The chain links TRBV5-1 to TRBJ1-4; 7 bases are a match to TRBD1. Trimming at V came to 4 bases and at J to 5 bases, leaving 5 bases not matched to a gene. The CDR3 is 14 residues long. CDR1 SGHRS and CDR2 YFSETQ come from the germline V gene. CDR3 sequence reads: CASSQGDVNEKLFF. The CDR3 coding sequence is TGCGCCAGCAGCCAGGGGGACGTCAATGAAAAACTGTTTTTT.

The rearrangement joins TRBV27 to TRBJ1-2; TRBD1 matches 7 bases. There are 12 residues in the CDR3. The ends lost 6 bases at V and 2 bases at J; junction bases unmatched: 0. The germline CDR1 and CDR2 sequences are MNHEY and SMNVEV (reference sequence). DNA for the CDR3: TGTGCCAGCAGACAGGGGAACTATGGCTACACCTTC. Translation gives CASRQGNYGYTF.

This rearrangement joins TRBV4-1 to TRBJ2-4; TRBD2 agrees at 7 bases. Germline values: CDR1 MGHRA, CDR2 YSYEKL. The CDR3 contains 15 residues. Trimming at V came to 1 base and at J to 6 bases, leaving 6 bases not matched to a gene. The CDR3 DNA follows: TGCGCCAGCAGCCAAGGGGCGGGAGAAAGAAACATTCAGTACTTC. Translating gives CASSQGAGERNIQYF.

The V and J genes are TRBV30 and TRBJ1-3; 10 bases map to TRBD1. This CDR3 has 14 amino acids. CDR1 is GTSNPN, CDR2 SVGIG, per germline (reference sequence). V lost 5 bases to trimming and J lost 4 bases; unmatched junction nucleotides: 5. The CDR3 coding sequence is TGTGCCTGGGAGACGGGACAGGGGGGAAACACCATATATTTT. This translates into CAWETGQGGNTIYF.

The V gene is TRBV5-5, the J gene TRBJ2-5, with a tentative D call TRBD1 (5 bases). The length of the CDR3 is 15 residues. V lost 1 base and J 5 bases, leaving 15 bases between the germline ends. Germline values: CDR1 SGHKS, CDR2 YYEKEE (reference sequence). In DNA, the CDR3 is TGTGCCAGCAGCTTGCGGCAGGGAAGGTCGGAGACCCAGTACTTC. Amino acids: CASSLRQGRSETQYF.

This chain uses TRBV4-1 with TRBJ1-4, with no clear D. CDR1 MGHRA and CDR2 YSYEKL come from the germline V gene. With 3 bases removed from V and 8 bases from J, the gap between germline ends came to 16 bases. The CDR3 covers 15 residues. CDR3 residues: CASSQSTAYGEKLFF. The CDR3 DNA sequence: TGCGCCAGCAGCCAGTCTACAGCTTATGGGGAAAAACTGTTTTTT.

The chain is built from TRBV5-1 and TRBJ1-2, with no clear D. Trimming stripped 2 bases from V and 1 base from J, with 6 bases between. This CDR3 has 13 residues. Germline CDR1 SGHRS, CDR2 YFSETQ. The CDR3 reads CASSFGVNYGYTF. CDR3 bases: TGCGCCAGCAGCTTTGGAGTTAACTATGGCTACACCTTC.

The chain carries TRBV28 and TRBJ1-2; TRBD1 agrees at 9 bases. V was clipped by 8 bases and J by 8 bases; unmatched bases: 9. The CDR3 covers 13 residues. The germline gives CDR1 MDHEN, CDR2 SYDVKM. The CDR3 loop reads CASGGQGTLGYTF. In DNA form, the CDR3 reads TGTGCCAGCGGAGGACAGGGGACACTCGGCTACACCTTC.

The table lists this clone with a few counts. The chain carries TRBV6-6 and TRBJ1-1; 7 bases agree with TRBD1. CDR1 MNHNY and CDR2 SVGAGI come from the germline V gene (reference sequence). The junction had 3 bases not matched to a gene; V was cut back by 5 bases and J by 0 bases. The CDR3 runs 14 residues. The CDR3: CASSPTGVNTEAFF. As DNA, the CDR3 is TGTGCCAGCAGTCCTACAGGGGTGAACACTGAAGCTTTCTTT.

The CDR3 here is CAWSGTSGPQETQYF. DNA of the CDR3: TGTGCCTGGAGTGGGACTAGCGGGCCGCAAGAGACCCAGTACTTC. The rearrangement uses TRBV30 and TRBJ2-5, with 11 bases matching TRBD2. V was clipped by 1 base and J by 2 bases; unmatched bases: 3. Germline V gene sequence: CDR1 GTSNPN, CDR2 SVGIG (reference sequence). This CDR3 region has 15 residues.

The chain couples TRBV7-2 to TRBJ1-5, with 12 bases fitting TRBD1. Germline loops: CDR1 SGHTA, CDR2 FQGNSA. With 6 bases clipped from V and 7 bases from J, the junction kept 7 bases outside the gene matches. The CDR3 consists of 15 residues. In DNA form, the CDR3 reads TGTGCCAGCAGAGTCGGGACAGGGGGCGGGCAGCCCCAGCATTTT. Amino acids: CASRVGTGGGQPQHF.

The chain links TRBV6-6 to TRBJ1-4, with 8 positions matching TRBD1. Per the germline V gene, CDR1 is MNHNY and CDR2 is SVGAGI (reference sequence). Trimming cost V 5 bases and J 4 bases; bases outside gene matches: 3. The CDR3 is made up of 14 amino acids. CDR3 region: CASSRTGNNEKLFF. The CDR3 nucleotides are TGTGCCAGCAGTCGGACAGGGAATAATGAAAAACTGTTTTTT.

The chain combines TRBV11-2 with TRBJ2-7; the D gene is possibly TRBD1 (5 bases). The V and J ends lost 4 bases and 6 bases respectively, with 16 bases between them. Germline values: CDR1 SGHAT, CDR2 FQNNGV. The CDR3 totals 14 residues. The CDR3 DNA reads TGTGCCAGCAGCTCCGCTGGACAAATTTCCGAGCAGTACTTC. This encodes CASSSAGQISEQYF.

By frequency in the sample, this clone is medium-sized. The chain recombines TRBV6-1 with TRBJ1-5; D is undetermined. The CDR3 contains 13 residues. CDR1 is MNHNS, CDR2 SASEGT, per germline. V lost 3 bases and J lost 6, with 9 bases in between. The CDR3 DNA follows: TGTGCCAGCAGTGATGGCCCCAGTCAGCCCCAGCATTTT. This codes for CASSDGPSQPQHF.

This chain joins TRBV19 and TRBJ2-4, with D maybe TRBD2 (7 bases). V lost 0 bases and J 7 bases, leaving 19 bases between the germline ends. Looked up from germline, CDR1 is LNHDA and CDR2 is SQIVND (reference sequence). This CDR3 has 17 residues. CDR3 nucleotide sequence: TGTGCCAGTAGTATAGATCTGACGGGGGGCGCGTGGAACATTCAGTACTTC. Amino acid sequence: CASSIDLTGGAWNIQYF.

The chain uses TRBV9 and TRBJ2-5; 12 nucleotides match TRBD1. The CDR3 is made up of 16 amino acids. Trimming removed 3 bases from V and 5 bases from J; junction bases left unmatched: 8. In germline, CDR1 is SGDLS, CDR2 YYNGEE. The chain's CDR3 is CASSAPGQGAHETQYF. The CDR3 region has the DNA TGTGCCAGCAGCGCGCCGGGACAGGGGGCGCATGAGACCCAGTACTTC.

V gene TRBV19 combines with J gene TRBJ1-5, with 7 bases identical to TRBD1. The CDR3 has 15 amino acids. Trimming at V came to 3 bases and at J to 4 bases, leaving 6 bases not matched to a gene. Germline V gene data show CDR1 as LNHDA and CDR2 as SQIVND (reference sequence). The CDR3 loop reads CASSMVTGANQPQHF. Here the CDR3 DNA reads TGTGCCAGTAGTATGGTTACAGGGGCAAATCAGCCCCAGCATTTT.